These 14 T cell receptor beta chains share one sample of origin, sequenced in a study of spatial heterogeneity in lung cancer. Time point specified: blood at routine non-recurrence follow-up after resection. MiXCR was run by TCRdb on the 5' RACE reads, yielding one entry per CDR3 protein. The sample lists 3,000 to 3,500 distinct CDR3 sequences; about 20% were seen once. The specimen comprised PBMCs, sampled at follow-up. These receptors originate from a male donor with early-stage non-small cell lung cancer.

The V call is TRBV5-1, the J call TRBJ2-1; D is possibly TRBD2 (6 bases). This CDR3 has 16 residues. The germline CDR1 and CDR2 sequences are SGHRS and YFSETQ. V was pared by 0 bases and J by 8 bases, with 18 bases between. DNA of the CDR3: TGCGCCAGCAGCTTGGCCGTCAACTCCGGCGGGGATGAGCAGTTCTTC. It encodes CASSLAVNSGGDEQFF. The entire variable domain, with the rest obtained from reference TRBV5-1 and TRBJ2-1, is as follows: KAGVTQTPRYLIKTRGQQVTLSCSPISGHRSVSWYQQTPGQGLQFLFEYFSETQRNKGNFPGRFSGRQFSNSRSEMNVSTLELGDSALYLCASSLAVNSGGDEQFFGPGTRLTVL.

Within the sample, this clonotype is medium-sized. V gene TRBV19 combines with J gene TRBJ2-6; possibly TRBD1 or TRBD2 for D (6 bases each). Germline V lookup: CDR1 LNHDA, CDR2 SQIVND (reference sequence). Trimming cost V 0 bases and J 0 bases, with 15 bases left between them. The CDR3 is 19 residues long. The CDR3 sequence: CASSIEVGGTTSGANVLTF. The CDR3 nucleotides are TGTGCCAGTAGTATAGAGGTCGGGGGCACAACCTCTGGGGCCAACGTCCTGACTTTC.

The CDR3 here is CAWSVQTRRKEAFF. The DNA of the CDR3 is TGTGCCTGGAGTGTACAAACACGTAGGAAAGAAGCTTTCTTT. This chain connects TRBV30 to TRBJ1-1; D not resolved. Trimming stripped 0 bases from V and 8 bases from J, with 16 bases between. Germline CDR1 is GTSNPN and CDR2 is SVGIG (reference sequence). This CDR3 is 14 amino acids long. The full variable domain, in which reference TRBV30 and TRBJ1-1 provide the parts outside the CDR3, is SQTIHQWPATLVQPVGSPLSLECTVEGTSNPNLYWYRQAAGRGLQLLFYSVGIGQISSEVPQNLSASRPQDRQFILSSKKLLLSDSGFYLCAWSVQTRRKEAFFGQGTRLTVV.

The chain employs TRBV4-3 and TRBJ1-6, with D uncertain. Germline CDR1 LGHNA, CDR2 YSLEER. CDR3 length: 14 residues. V lost 6 bases to trimming and J lost 5 bases, with 11 bases between them. The CDR3 sequence is CASSPYPHNSPLHF. Here the CDR3 DNA reads TGCGCCAGCAGTCCCTATCCGCATAATTCACCCCTCCACTTT.

Only a few counts were recorded for this clonotype. This chain joins TRBV7-2 and TRBJ2-7, with D possibly TRBD1 on 6 matching bases. Germline loops: CDR1 SGHTA, CDR2 FQGNSA. V was cut by 5 bases and J by 5 bases, with 25 bases left in between. This CDR3 is 17 amino acids long. The CDR3 nucleotides are TGTGCCAGCAGCCCCCGATTGACCGGCGTCGGGGACAACGAGCAGTACTTC. Translated, it gives CASSPRLTGVGDNEQYF.

J is TRBJ1-1 and V is TRBV24-1; D unresolved. This CDR3 has 12 amino acids. The germline V gene encodes CDR1 KGHDR and CDR2 SFDVKD. V lost 4 bases, J lost 8 bases, and 10 bases lay in between. CDR3 in amino acids: CATSDGGLEAFF. CDR3 DNA: TGTGCCACCAGTGACGGAGGATTAGAAGCTTTCTTT.

This clonotype was seen ten or more times. The rearrangement links TRBV18 to TRBJ2-7; TRBD2 matches at 12 bases. Germline CDR1 KGHSH, CDR2 LQKENI. With V trimmed by 3 bases and J by 4 bases, 4 bases remained unmatched. This CDR3 spans 15 amino acids. CDR3 residues: CASSPLAGGPYEQYF. In DNA, the CDR3 is TGTGCCAGCTCACCCCTAGCGGGGGGGCCGTACGAGCAGTACTTC.

By share, this clonotype ranks as medium-sized. This chain's CDR3 is CASSARGLATNEKLFF. The CDR3 coding sequence is TGTGCCAGCAGTGCCAGGGGCCTTGCAACTAATGAAAAACTGTTTTTT. The chain has TRBV6-1 and TRBJ1-4; D is perhaps TRBD1 (6 bases). The V and J ends lost 4 bases and 0 bases respectively, with 12 bases between them. In germline, CDR1 is MNHNS, CDR2 SASEGT. The CDR3 covers 16 residues.

The DNA for the CDR3 is TGTGCCAGCAGTTTAGGGTTACTTGAGACCCAGTACTTC. Translation gives CASSLGLLETQYF. V is TRBV12-3 or TRBV12-4 and J is TRBJ2-5; D is undetermined. This CDR3 spans 13 amino acids. V was clipped by 1 base and J by 5 bases, with 8 bases between them.

By its share, this clonotype is medium-sized (0.01 to 0.1%). The rearrangement joins TRBV28 to TRBJ1-4; no reliable D call. The CDR3 is 14 residues long. V lost 3 bases, J lost 8 bases, and 13 bases lay in between. CDR1 MDHEN and CDR2 SYDVKM come from the germline V gene. The CDR3 DNA is TGTGCCAGCAGTTTGACCCTCCTCGAGGAAAAACTGTTTTTT. Its protein product is CASSLTLLEEKLFF.

There are many counts of this clonotype. J is TRBJ2-7 and V is TRBV6-1; 11 positions match TRBD2. The CDR3 length is 15 residues. Germline lookup yields CDR1 MNHNS and CDR2 SASEGT. Unmatched junction bases numbered 7, after V lost 6 bases and J lost 3 bases. The CDR3 region has the DNA TGTGCCAGCAGACTAGCGGGGGCCTCAGACTACGAGCAGTACGTC. Protein: CASRLAGASDYEQYV.

This clonotype was recorded at least ten times. The V and J genes are TRBV14 and TRBJ2-5, with TRBD2 identical over 9 bases. CDR1 SGHDN and CDR2 FVKESK come from the germline V gene. The CDR3 length is 15 residues. Unmatched junction bases numbered 7, after V lost 3 bases and J lost 5 bases. The CDR3 sequence is CASSQSGGRAETQYF. CDR3 bases: TGTGCCAGCAGCCAGTCTGGCGGGAGGGCGGAGACCCAGTACTTC.

This rearrangement joins TRBV20-1 to TRBJ2-6; D unclear. V lost 3 bases and J 0 bases, leaving 6 bases between the germline ends. Germline V gene sequence: CDR1 DFQATT, CDR2 SNEGSKA (reference sequence). The length of the CDR3 is 14 residues. The CDR3 coding sequence is TGCAGTGCTAGTGTGATCTCTGGGGCCAACGTCCTGACTTTC. Translated, it gives CSASVISGANVLTF.

This clonotype is labeled medium-sized (0.01 to 0.1%). The chain combines TRBV20-1 with TRBJ2-5, with TRBD1 as a possible D gene (6 bases). This CDR3 comprises 11 residues. Germline CDR1 DFQATT, CDR2 SNEGSKA (reference sequence). V was pared by 2 bases and J by 5 bases, with 6 bases between. As DNA, the CDR3 is TGCAGTGCTAGAAGGGGGGAGACCCAGTACTTC. This gives the protein CSARRGETQYF.